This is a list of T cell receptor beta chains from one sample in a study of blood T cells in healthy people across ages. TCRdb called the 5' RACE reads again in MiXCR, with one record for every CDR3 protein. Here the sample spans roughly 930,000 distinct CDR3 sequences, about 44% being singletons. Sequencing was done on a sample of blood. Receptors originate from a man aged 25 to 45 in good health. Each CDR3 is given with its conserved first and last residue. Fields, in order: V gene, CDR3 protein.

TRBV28	CASSFLTYGQAQTLAKNIQYF
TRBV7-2	CASSLAGGASGGTYNEQFF
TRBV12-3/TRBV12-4	CASRPEGFSSYNEQFF
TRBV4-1	CASSHAPADSNYGYTF
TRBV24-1	CATSDPHRDYEQYF
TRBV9	CASSVANSGGADEQYF
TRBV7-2	CASSQASGVDTQYF
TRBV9	CASSPQTGQLETQYF
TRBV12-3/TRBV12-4	CASSPQTLTNTGELFF
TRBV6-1	CASSELTGAWPQHF
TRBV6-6	CASSRETSGGRGTQYF
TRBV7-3	CASSFPETDPKGNEQFF
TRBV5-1	CASSGQGEWGELFF
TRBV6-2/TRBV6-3	CASSYFSGASTDTQYF
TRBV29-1	CSAIDRVKDTQYF
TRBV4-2	CASSQRTSTSGGTYEQYF
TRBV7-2	CASSLHRSYERYF